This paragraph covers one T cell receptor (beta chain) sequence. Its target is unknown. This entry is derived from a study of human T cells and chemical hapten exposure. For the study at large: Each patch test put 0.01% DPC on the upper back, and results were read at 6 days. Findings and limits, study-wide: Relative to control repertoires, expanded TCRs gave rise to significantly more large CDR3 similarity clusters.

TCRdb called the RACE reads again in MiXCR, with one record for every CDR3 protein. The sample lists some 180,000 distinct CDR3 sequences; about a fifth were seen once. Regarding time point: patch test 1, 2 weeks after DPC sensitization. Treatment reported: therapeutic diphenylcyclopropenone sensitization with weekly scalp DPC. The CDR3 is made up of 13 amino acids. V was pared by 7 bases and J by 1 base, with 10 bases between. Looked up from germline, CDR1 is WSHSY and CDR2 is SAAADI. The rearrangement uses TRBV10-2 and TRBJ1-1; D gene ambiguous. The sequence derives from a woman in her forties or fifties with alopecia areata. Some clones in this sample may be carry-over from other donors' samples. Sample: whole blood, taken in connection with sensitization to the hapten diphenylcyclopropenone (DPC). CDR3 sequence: CASKFGANTEAFF. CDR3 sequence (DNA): TGCGCCAGCAAATTCGGTGCGAACACTGAAGCTTTCTTT.